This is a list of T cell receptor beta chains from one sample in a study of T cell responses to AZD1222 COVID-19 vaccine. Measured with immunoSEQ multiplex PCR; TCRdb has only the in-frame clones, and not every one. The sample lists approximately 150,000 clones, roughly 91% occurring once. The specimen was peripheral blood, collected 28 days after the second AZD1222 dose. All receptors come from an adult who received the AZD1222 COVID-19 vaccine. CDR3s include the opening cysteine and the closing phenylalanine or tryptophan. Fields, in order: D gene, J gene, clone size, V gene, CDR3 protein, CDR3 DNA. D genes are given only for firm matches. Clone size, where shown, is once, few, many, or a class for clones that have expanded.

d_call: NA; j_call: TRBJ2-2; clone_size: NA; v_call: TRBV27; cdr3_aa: CASSASPRALTGELFF; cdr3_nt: TGTGCCAGCAGTGCAAGCCCCCGGGCTCTCACCGGGGAGCTGTTTTTT
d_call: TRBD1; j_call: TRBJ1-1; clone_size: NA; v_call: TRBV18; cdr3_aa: CASSPIGTGLRSPVTEAFF; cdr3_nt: TGTGCCAGCTCACCTATCGGGACAGGGCTTCGTAGCCCGGTCACTGAAGCTTTCTTT
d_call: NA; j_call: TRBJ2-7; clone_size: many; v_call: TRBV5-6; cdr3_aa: CASSLFKVDYEQYF; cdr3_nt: TGTGCCAGCAGCTTGTTTAAGGTTGACTACGAGCAGTACTTC
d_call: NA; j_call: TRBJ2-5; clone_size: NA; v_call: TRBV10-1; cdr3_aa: CASSDRGKETQYF; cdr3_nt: TGCGCCAGCAGTGACCGGGGAAAAGAGACCCAGTACTTC
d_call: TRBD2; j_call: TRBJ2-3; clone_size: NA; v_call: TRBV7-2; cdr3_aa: CASSLVGLVVDTQYF; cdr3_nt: TGTGCCAGCAGCTTAGTAGGACTAGTGGTAGATACGCAGTATTTT
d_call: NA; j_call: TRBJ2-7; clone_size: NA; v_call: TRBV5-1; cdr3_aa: CASSLVGGPYEQYF; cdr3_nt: TGCGCCAGCAGCTTGGTGGGGGGCCCCTACGAGCAGTACTTC
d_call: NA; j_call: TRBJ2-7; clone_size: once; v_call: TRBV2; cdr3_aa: CAVGGSYEQYF; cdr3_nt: TGTGCCGTTGGGGGCTCCTACGAGCAGTACTTC
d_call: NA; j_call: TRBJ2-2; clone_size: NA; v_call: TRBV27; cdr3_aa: CASSRLLDGELFF; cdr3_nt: TGTGCCAGCAGCCGCCTATTGGACGGGGAGCTGTTTTTT
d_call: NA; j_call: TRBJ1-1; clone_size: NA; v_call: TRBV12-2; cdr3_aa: CASRPADRETVGTEAFF; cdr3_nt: TGTGCAAGTCGCCCGGCGGACAGGGAGACTGTAGGTACTGAAGCTTTCTTT
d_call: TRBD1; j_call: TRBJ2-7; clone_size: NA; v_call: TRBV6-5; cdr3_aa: CASRNGQGPYEQYF; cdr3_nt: TGTGCCAGCAGGAACGGACAGGGGCCCTACGAGCAGTACTTC
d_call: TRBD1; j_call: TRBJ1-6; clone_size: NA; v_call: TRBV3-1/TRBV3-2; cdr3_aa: CASSQGQALNSPLHF; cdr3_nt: TGTGCCAGCAGCCAGGGACAGGCCCTTAATTCACCCCTCCACTTT
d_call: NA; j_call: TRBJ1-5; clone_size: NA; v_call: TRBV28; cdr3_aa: CASQRGWDQPQHF; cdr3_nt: TGTGCCAGCCAGCGTGGATGGGATCAGCCCCAGCATTTT
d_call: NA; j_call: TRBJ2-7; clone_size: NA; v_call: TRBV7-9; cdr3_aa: CASSLGAYEQYF; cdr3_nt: TGTGCCAGCAGCTTAGGGGCTTACGAGCAGTACTTC
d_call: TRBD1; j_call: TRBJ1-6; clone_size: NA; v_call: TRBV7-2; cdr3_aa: CASSLPPDRGNSPLHF; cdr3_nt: TGTGCCAGCAGCTTGCCTCCGGACAGGGGCAATTCACCCCTCCACTTT
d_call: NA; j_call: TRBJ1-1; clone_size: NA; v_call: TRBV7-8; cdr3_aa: CASSPSRDGNEAFF; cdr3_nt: TGTGCCAGCAGCCCTTCTCGGGACGGGAATGAAGCTTTCTTT
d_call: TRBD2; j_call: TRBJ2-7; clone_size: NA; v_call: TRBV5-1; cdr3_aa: CASSYWAATGTRVYEQYF; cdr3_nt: TGCGCCAGCAGCTATTGGGCGGCCACAGGGACTAGGGTTTACGAGCAGTACTTC
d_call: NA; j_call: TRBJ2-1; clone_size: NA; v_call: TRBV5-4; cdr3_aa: CASSHPTNAIYPNEQFF; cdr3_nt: TGTGCCAGCAGCCACCCCACGAACGCTATTTACCCCAATGAGCAGTTCTTC
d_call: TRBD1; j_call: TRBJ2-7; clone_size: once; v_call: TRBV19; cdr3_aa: CASSAPGQPYEQYF; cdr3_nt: TGTGCCAGTAGTGCTCCGGGACAGCCCTACGAGCAGTACTTC
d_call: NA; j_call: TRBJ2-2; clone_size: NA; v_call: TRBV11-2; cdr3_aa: CASSLYRATGELFF; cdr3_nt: TGTGCCAGCAGCTTGTACAGGGCCACCGGGGAGCTGTTTTTT
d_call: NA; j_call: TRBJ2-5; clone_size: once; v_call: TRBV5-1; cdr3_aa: CASSLSGGRETQYF; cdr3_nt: TGCGCCAGCAGCTTGTCGGGGGGCCGGGAGACCCAGTACTTC
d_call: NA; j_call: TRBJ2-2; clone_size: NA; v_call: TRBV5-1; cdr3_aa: CASSLGGTNTGELFF; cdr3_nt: TGCGCCAGCAGCTTGGGCGGCACGAACACCGGGGAGCTGTTTTTT
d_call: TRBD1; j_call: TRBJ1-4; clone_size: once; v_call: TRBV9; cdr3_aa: CASSPRRGRDEKLFF; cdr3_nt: TGTGCCAGCAGCCCCCGCAGGGGGCGAGATGAAAAACTGTTTTTT
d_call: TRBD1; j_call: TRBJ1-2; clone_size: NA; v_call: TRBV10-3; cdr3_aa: CAIRKTGVEYGYTF; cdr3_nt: TGTGCCATCAGAAAAACAGGGGTCGAATATGGCTACACCTTC
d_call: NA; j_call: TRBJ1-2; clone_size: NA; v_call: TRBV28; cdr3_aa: CASSPAGTGGGYTF; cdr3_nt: TGTGCCAGCAGTCCCGCCGGGACGGGGGGTGGCTACACCTTC
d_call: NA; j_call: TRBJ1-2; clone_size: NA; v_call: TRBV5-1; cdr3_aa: CASSPDRSYGYTF; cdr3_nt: TGCGCCAGCAGCCCCGACAGGAGTTATGGCTACACCTTC
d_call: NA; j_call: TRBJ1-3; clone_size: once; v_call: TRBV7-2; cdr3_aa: CASSLWGPGNTIYF; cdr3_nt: TGTGCCAGCAGCTTATGGGGACCTGGAAACACCATATATTTT
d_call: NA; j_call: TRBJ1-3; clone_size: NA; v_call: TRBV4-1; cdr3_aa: CASSPPRGELSGNTIYF; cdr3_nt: TGCGCCAGCAGCCCTCCAAGGGGTGAGCTCTCTGGAAACACCATATATTTT
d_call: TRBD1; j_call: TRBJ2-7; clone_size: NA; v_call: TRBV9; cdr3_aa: CASSVGQDGYEQYF; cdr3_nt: TGTGCCAGCAGCGTCGGACAGGATGGCTACGAGCAGTACTTC
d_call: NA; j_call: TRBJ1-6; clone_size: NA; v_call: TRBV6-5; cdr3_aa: CASSTGTINSPLHF; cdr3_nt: TGTGCCAGCAGCACCGGGACGATCAATTCACCCCTCCACTTT
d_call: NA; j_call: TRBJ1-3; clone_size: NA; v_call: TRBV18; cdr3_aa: CASSPPGGAGNTIYF; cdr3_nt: TGTGCCAGCTCACCACCGGGCGGCGCTGGAAACACCATATATTTT
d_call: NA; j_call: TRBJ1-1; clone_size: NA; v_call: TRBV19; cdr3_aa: CASSIQDGNTEAFF; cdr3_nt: TGTGCCAGTAGTATTCAGGACGGGAACACTGAAGCTTTCTTT
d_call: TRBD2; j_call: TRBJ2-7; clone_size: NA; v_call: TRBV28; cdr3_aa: CASNKRGRSYEQYF; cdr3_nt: TGTGCCAGCAATAAGCGGGGCCGCTCCTACGAGCAGTACTTC
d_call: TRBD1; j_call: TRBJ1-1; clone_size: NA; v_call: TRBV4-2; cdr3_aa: CASSQEGQGGEAFF; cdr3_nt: TGTGCCAGCAGCCAAGAGGGACAGGGGGGTGAAGCTTTCTTT
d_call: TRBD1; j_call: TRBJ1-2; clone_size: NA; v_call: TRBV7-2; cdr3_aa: CASSLGGRGTNYGYTF; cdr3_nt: TGTGCCAGCAGCTTAGGCGGCAGGGGGACTAACTATGGCTACACCTTC
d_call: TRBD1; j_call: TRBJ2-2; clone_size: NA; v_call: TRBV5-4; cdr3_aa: CASSLPLDRIEHRGAVF; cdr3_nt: TGTGCCAGCAGCTTGCCCTTGGACAGGATCGAACACCGGGGAGCTGTTTTT
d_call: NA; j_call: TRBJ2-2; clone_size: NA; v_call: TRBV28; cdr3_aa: CASSPLEHWGESGELFF; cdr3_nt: TGTGCCAGCAGTCCCCTCGAGCATTGGGGAGAATCCGGGGAGCTGTTTTTT
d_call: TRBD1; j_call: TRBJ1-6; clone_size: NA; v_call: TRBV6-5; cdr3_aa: CASSYRDRDNSPLHF; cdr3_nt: TGTGCCAGCAGTTATAGGGACAGGGATAATTCACCCCTCCACTTT
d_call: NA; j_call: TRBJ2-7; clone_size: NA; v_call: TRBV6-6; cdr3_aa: CASTLRSGTEQYF; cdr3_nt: TGTGCCAGCACCCTCCGCTCGGGCACCGAGCAGTACTTC
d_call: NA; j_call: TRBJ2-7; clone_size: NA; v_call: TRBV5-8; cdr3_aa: CASSLEQLPIYEQYF; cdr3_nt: TGTGCCAGCAGCTTGGAACAGCTCCCTATCTACGAGCAGTACTTC
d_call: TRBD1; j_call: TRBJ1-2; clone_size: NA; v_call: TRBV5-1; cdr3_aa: CASSPGQGSHYGYTF; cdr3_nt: TGCGCCAGCAGCCCGGGACAGGGTTCACACTATGGCTACACCTTC
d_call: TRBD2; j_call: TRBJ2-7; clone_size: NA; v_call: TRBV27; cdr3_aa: CASSRVAGDEQYF; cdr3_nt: TGTGCCAGCAGCCGCGTCGCGGGGGACGAGCAGTACTTC
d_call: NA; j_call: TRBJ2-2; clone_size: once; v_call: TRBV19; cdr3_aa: CASSRNLWSVVSGELFF; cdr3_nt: TGTGCCAGTAGTAGGAATCTATGGAGCGTAGTATCCGGGGAGCTGTTTTTT
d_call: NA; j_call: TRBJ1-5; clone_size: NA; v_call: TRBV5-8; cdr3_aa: CASSLGANQPQHF; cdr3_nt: TGTGCCAGCAGCTTGGGAGCAAATCAGCCCCAGCATTTT
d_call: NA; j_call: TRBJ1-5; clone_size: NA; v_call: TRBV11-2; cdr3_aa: CASSLDYQGNQPQHF; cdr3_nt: TGTGCCAGCAGCTTAGATTACCAGGGGAATCAGCCCCAGCATTTT
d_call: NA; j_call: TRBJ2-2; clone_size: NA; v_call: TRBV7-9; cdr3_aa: CASSLVPGQSGELFF; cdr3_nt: TGTGCCAGCAGCTTAGTTCCAGGGCAAAGCGGGGAGCTGTTTTTT
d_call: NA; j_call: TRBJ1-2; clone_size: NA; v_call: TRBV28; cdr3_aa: CASRGVVLRSYTF; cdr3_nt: TGTGCCAGCAGGGGGGTTGTTCTTAGAAGCTACACCTTC
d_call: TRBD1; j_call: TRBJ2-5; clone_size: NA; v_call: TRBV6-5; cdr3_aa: CASSYSGQGGQETQYF; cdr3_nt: TGTGCCAGCAGTTACTCCGGACAGGGGGGCCAAGAGACCCAGTACTTC
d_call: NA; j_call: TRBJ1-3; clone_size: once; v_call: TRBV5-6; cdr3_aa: CASSLIVGRGSGNTIYF; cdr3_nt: TGTGCCAGCAGCTTGATTGTTGGCCGGGGCTCTGGAAACACCATATATTTT
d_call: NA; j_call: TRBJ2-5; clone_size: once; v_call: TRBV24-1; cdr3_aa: CATSDLNRGTGQETQYF; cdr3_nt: TGTGCCACCAGTGATTTGAATAGGGGTACGGGCCAAGAGACCCAGTACTTC
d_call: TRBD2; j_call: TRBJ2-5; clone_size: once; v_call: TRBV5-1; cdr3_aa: CASSLGARGEQETQYF; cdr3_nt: TGCGCCAGCAGCTTGGGGGCCCGGGGGGAACAAGAGACCCAGTACTTC
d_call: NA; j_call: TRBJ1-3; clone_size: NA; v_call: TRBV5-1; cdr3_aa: CASRPTGTTGNTIYF; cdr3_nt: TGCGCCAGCAGGCCGACAGGAACAACTGGAAACACCATATATTTT
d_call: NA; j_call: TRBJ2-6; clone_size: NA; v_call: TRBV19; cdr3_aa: CASSLNRQGPGANVLTF; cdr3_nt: TGTGCCAGTAGTCTCAATCGTCAGGGCCCTGGGGCCAACGTCCTGACTTTC
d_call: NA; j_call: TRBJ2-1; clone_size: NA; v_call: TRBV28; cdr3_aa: CASRSGGAYNEQFF; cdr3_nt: TGTGCCAGCAGGTCAGGGGGGGCCTACAATGAGCAGTTCTTC
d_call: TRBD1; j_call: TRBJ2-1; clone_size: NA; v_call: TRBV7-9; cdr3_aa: CASNPSGQSNEQFF; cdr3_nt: TGTGCCAGCAACCCCTCGGGACAGTCGAATGAGCAGTTCTTC
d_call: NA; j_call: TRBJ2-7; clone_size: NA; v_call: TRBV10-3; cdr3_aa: CAIRLGDLYSEQYF; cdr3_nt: TGTGCCATCAGGCTCGGGGACCTTTACTCCGAGCAGTACTTC
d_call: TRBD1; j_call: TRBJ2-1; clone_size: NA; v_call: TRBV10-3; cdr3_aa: CAISESGTGVRALPNEQFF; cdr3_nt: TGTGCCATCAGTGAATCCGGGACAGGGGTCAGAGCTCTCCCCAATGAGCAGTTCTTC
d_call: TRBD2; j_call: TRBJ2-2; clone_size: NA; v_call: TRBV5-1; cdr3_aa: CASSLAPTSGEEGELFF; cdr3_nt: TGCGCCAGCAGCTTGGCACCGACTAGCGGGGAGGAAGGGGAGCTGTTTTTT
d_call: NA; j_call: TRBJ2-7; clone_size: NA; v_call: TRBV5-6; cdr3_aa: CASSKIHGPANEQYF; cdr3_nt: TGTGCCAGCAGCAAGATCCATGGCCCTGCTAACGAGCAGTACTTC
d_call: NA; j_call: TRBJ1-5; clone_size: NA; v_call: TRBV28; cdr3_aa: CASESGRNQPQHF; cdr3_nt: TGTGCCAGCGAATCAGGACGCAATCAGCCCCAGCATTTT